The clone carrying this T cell receptor (beta chain) was seen ten or more times. Antigen unknown. Looked up from germline, CDR1 is DFQATT and CDR2 is SNEGSKA (reference sequence). CDR3 length equals 13 residues. V was clipped by 6 bases and J by 6 bases; unmatched bases: 8. RNA transcripts gave rise to amplified TCR beta CDR3 regions. During a first-round RT-PCR of the TCR CDR3, the HTBI primer set was used. TCRdb re-analysed the multiplex PCR reads in MiXCR, keeping a single row per CDR3 protein. Here the sample spans hundreds of thousands of distinct CDR3 sequences, around 39% being singletons. Stable disease denoted Graves' hyperthyroidism without ophthalmopathy progression within 18 months. Lactation, pregnancy, other autoimmune disease or uncontrolled infection led to exclusion of patients. This record comes from a study of T cells in Graves' hyperthyroidism and ophthalmopathy. Broader study findings: The blood repertoire included most of the expanded thyroid clonotypes above 0.001.

This chain connects TRBV20-1 to TRBJ1-5, with 7 bases that match TRBD1. Material: blood. The TCR comes from a man aged 18 to 35 with Graves' hyperthyroidism. CDR3 loop: CSAADREVQPQHF. The CDR3 nucleotides are TGCAGTGCCGCAGACAGGGAAGTTCAGCCCCAGCATTTT.